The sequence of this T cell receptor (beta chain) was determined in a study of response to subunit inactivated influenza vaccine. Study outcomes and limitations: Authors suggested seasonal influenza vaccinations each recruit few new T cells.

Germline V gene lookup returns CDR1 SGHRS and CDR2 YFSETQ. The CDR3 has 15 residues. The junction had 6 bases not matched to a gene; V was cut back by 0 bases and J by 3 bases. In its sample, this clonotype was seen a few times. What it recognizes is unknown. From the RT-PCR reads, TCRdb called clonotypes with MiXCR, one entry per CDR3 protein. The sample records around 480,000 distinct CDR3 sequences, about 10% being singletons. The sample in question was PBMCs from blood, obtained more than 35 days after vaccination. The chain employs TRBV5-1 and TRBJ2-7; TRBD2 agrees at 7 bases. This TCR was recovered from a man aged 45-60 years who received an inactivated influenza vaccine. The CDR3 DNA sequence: TGCGCCAGCAGCTTGGCCGGTCTAGCGGACTACGAGCAGTACTTC. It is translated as CASSLAGLADYEQYF.